The rows below give T cell receptor beta chains drawn from one sample of a study of blood T cell repertoires in COVID-19. Repertoires were generated with immunoSEQ multiplex PCR, while TCRdb's copy carries only in-frame clones and drops some. The sample shows 200,000 to 250,000 clones, 87% of them seen only once. Sequenced: PBMCs or T cells enriched from blood (not recorded which). Every receptor here comes from a man between 25 and 39 years old in a cohort exposed to, infected with or recovered from COVID-19 (not recorded which). The CDR3 runs from the conserved cysteine through the conserved F or W. A D gene is named only where the DNA matches it firmly. Only part of the rows carry a size: once, few, many, or a class if the clone is expanded.

v_gene	d_gene	j_gene	abundance	CDR3nt	CDR3aa
TRBV3-1/TRBV3-2	TRBD1	TRBJ1-1	NA	TGTGCCAGCAGCCAAGGCCTACAGGGGAGGACTGAAGCTTTCTTT	CASSQGLQGRTEAFF
TRBV2	TRBD2	TRBJ2-7	NA	TGTGCCAGCAGTAGGAGGTCTAGCGGGAGCTCCTACGAGCAGTACTTC	CASSRRSSGSSYEQYF
TRBV4-1	NA	TRBJ2-2	NA	TGCGCCAGCAGCCAAGATCGGCGGGACAGTGACACCGGGGAGCTGTTTTTT	CASSQDRRDSDTGELFF
TRBV19	NA	TRBJ2-2	NA	TGTGCCAGTAGTATATTCGGGTCAGAGGGGCTGTTTTTT	CASSIFGSEGLFF
TRBV29-1	NA	TRBJ2-1	once	TGCAGCGTTGGACAATACAATGAGCAGTTCTTC	CSVGQYNEQFF
TRBV7-9	NA	TRBJ2-7	NA	TGTGCCAGCAGCTCGGGGGACGCCCTCGAGCAGTACTTC	CASSSGDALEQYF
TRBV7-9	TRBD1	TRBJ1-2	NA	TGTGCCAGCAGCTCCTACGGACAGGGCGCTTTTGGCTACACCTTC	CASSSYGQGAFGYTF
TRBV5-1	NA	TRBJ1-1	NA	TGCGCCAGCAGCTTGAACAGGAACACTGAAGCTTTCTTT	CASSLNRNTEAFF
TRBV28	NA	TRBJ1-1	NA	TGTGCCAGCAGCCCCCCCGGTAGCGAAGCTTTCTTT	CASSPPGSEAFF
TRBV5-1	TRBD1	TRBJ2-1	NA	TGCGCCAGCAGCTTGGGGCTGACAGGGCCCGGGGACAATGAGCAGTTCTTC	CASSLGLTGPGDNEQFF
TRBV5-1	TRBD1	TRBJ2-7	NA	TGCGCCAGCAGCTTTGGACTGCGGGACAGGGGCCCCGAGCAGTACTTC	CASSFGLRDRGPEQYF
TRBV5-1	NA	TRBJ2-2	NA	TGCGCCAGCAGCTTGGACAGGGCTAACACCGGGGAGCTGTTTTTT	CASSLDRANTGELFF
TRBV10-1	NA	TRBJ2-7	NA	TGCGCCAGCAGTGAGTCGACGCAGGGTGGTCGGCAGTACTTC	CASSESTQGGRQYF
TRBV11-2	TRBD1	TRBJ2-7	NA	TGTGCCAGCAGCTTAGGAGGGGGCCTTAGTTCCTACGAGCAGTACTTC	CASSLGGGLSSYEQYF
TRBV7-9	NA	TRBJ1-5	few	TGTGCCAGCAGCCCCGAGGGACTGGGCAATCAGCCCCAGCATTTT	CASSPEGLGNQPQHF
TRBV27	NA	TRBJ1-1	NA	TGTGCCAGCAGTTGGCTAGGGGGGGGCACTGAAGCTTTCTTT	CASSWLGGGTEAFF
TRBV7-6	TRBD2	TRBJ2-1	NA	TGTGCCAGCAGCTTAGTGTTAGCGGGAGGGCCAACGGGGGGAAACAATGAGCAGTTCTTC	CASSLVLAGGPTGGNNEQFF
TRBV7-2	NA	TRBJ2-1	NA	TGTGCCAGCAGCTTAGAATCCGGGACTTTTACCTACAATGAGCAGTTCTTC	CASSLESGTFTYNEQFF
TRBV27	TRBD1	TRBJ2-7	NA	TGTGCCAGCAGTCCAAACCTCGGACAGGGAGGATACTTC	CASSPNLGQGGYF
TRBV29-1	NA	TRBJ1-1	NA	TGCAGCGTTAATCAGGGGTCGGTGAACACTGAAGCTTTCTTT	CSVNQGSVNTEAFF
TRBV28	TRBD2	TRBJ2-2	NA	TGTGCCAGCAGTTTAGAGGGACTAGCGGGAGGATCCACCGGGGAGCTGTTTTTT	CASSLEGLAGGSTGELFF
TRBV7-2	NA	TRBJ1-3	NA	TGTGCCAGCAGCTTAGAGAACCGGGGTGGAAACACCATATATTTT	CASSLENRGGNTIYF
TRBV7-7	NA	TRBJ2-2	NA	TGTGCTAGTGGCTTAATAGATACCGGGGAGCTGTTTTTT	CASGLIDTGELFF
TRBV24-1	NA	TRBJ1-6	few	TGTGCCACCAGTGATTTCCCCGGGTCACCCCTCCACTTT	CATSDFPGSPLHF
TRBV15	TRBD1	TRBJ2-1	NA	TGTGCCACCAGCAGAGAAAGCCGACAGGGGGAGCAGTTCTTC	CATSRESRQGEQFF
TRBV25-1	NA	TRBJ2-2	few	TGTGCCAGCAGTGAATCAAAGGGGGGGCGCGACACCGGGGAGCTGTTTTTT	CASSESKGGRDTGELFF
TRBV5-1	NA	TRBJ2-3	NA	TGCGCCAGCAGTGTCGGCAGGGGCACAGATACGCAGTATTTT	CASSVGRGTDTQYF
TRBV4-1	TRBD2	TRBJ2-7	NA	TGCGCCAGCAGCCAAACACCTCGGGAGGTGGCCAGAGACGAGCAGTACTTC	CASSQTPREVARDEQYF
TRBV4-3	TRBD1	TRBJ2-1	few	TGCGCCAGCAGCCAAGATGGGACAGGGGGCTACAATGAGCAGTTCTTC	CASSQDGTGGYNEQFF
TRBV12-5	NA	TRBJ1-1	NA	TGTGCTAGTGGTTCCCAGGGACACCCCTCCGCTGAAGCTTTCTTT	CASGSQGHPSAEAFF
TRBV27	TRBD1	TRBJ1-4	NA	TGTGCCAGCAGCTACAGAGGACCCGGGACAGGGGAAGAAAAACTGTTTTTT	CASSYRGPGTGEEKLFF
TRBV7-9	NA	TRBJ2-1	NA	TGTGCCAGCAGCGACTACTACAATGAGCAGTTCTTC	CASSDYYNEQFF
TRBV9	TRBD1	TRBJ1-4	NA	TGTGCCAGCAGCGGAACAGGGGGCGCCAATGAAAAACTGTTTTTT	CASSGTGGANEKLFF
TRBV6-5	TRBD1	TRBJ2-1	NA	TGTGCCAGCAGATTGACAGGGGCCCGCTACAATGAGCAGTTCTTC	CASRLTGARYNEQFF
TRBV29-1	TRBD1	TRBJ1-1	NA	TGCAGCGTTTTTGAACGAGGGGGCAACACTGAAGCTTTCTTT	CSVFERGGNTEAFF
TRBV6-2/TRBV6-3	TRBD1	TRBJ2-1	NA	TGTGCCAGCAGTCGTTACAGGGGCTCCTACAATGAGCAGTTCTTC	CASSRYRGSYNEQFF
TRBV6-5	NA	TRBJ1-5	NA	TGTGCCAGCAGCCTAAGTCCTAATCAGCCCCAGCATTTT	CASSLSPNQPQHF
TRBV28	NA	TRBJ2-5	NA	TGTGCCAGCAGTTTAGACGGGGTCCAGGAGACCCAGTACTTC	CASSLDGVQETQYF
TRBV19	NA	TRBJ1-5	few	TGTGCCAGTTTTGAGGGCGGCAATCAGCCCCAGCATTTT	CASFEGGNQPQHF
TRBV7-9	TRBD1	TRBJ2-6	once	TGTGCCAGCAGCTTAGCGTGGCAGGGGGTAAAATCTGGGGCCAACGTCCTGACTTTC	CASSLAWQGVKSGANVLTF
TRBV6-2/TRBV6-3	NA	TRBJ2-1	once	TGTGCCAGCAGCCAACCAGCCGGGAGCCGAAATGAGCAGTTCTTC	CASSQPAGSRNEQFF
TRBV6-4	NA	TRBJ2-2	many	TGTGCCAGCAGTGTACAGGTGGACACCGGGGAGCTGTTTTTT	CASSVQVDTGELFF
TRBV12-5	NA	TRBJ1-1	NA	TGTGCTAGTGGGTCGGGGGGTGTAGCTTTCTTT	CASGSGGVAFF
TRBV6-5	TRBD1	TRBJ2-7	once	TGTGCCAGCAGTCGGGACAGGGGGACGAGCGAGCAGTACTTC	CASSRDRGTSEQYF